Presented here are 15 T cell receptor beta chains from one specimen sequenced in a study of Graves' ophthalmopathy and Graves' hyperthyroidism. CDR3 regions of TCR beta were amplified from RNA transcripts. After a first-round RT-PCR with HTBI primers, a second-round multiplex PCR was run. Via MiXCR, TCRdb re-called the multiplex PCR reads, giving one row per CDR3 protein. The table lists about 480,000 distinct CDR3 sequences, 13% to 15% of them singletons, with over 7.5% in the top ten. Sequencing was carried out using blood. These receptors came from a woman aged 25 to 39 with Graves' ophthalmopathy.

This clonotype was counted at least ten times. CDR3 loop: CASSPPRGNTEAFF. The CDR3 DNA is TGTGCCAGCAGTCCGCCGCGGGGAAACACTGAAGCTTTCTTT. The chain joins TRBV25-1 to TRBJ1-1; D gene uncertain. Germline lookup yields CDR1 MGHDK and CDR2 SYGVNS. The CDR3 is 14 amino acids. V gave up 5 bases and J gave up 2 bases, with 12 bases separating them.

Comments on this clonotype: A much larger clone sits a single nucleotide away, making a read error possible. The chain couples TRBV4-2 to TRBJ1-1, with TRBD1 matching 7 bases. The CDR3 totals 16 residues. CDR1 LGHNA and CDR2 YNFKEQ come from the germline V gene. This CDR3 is CASSQDAGDRNTEACF. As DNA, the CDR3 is TGTGCCAGCAGCCAAGATGCCGGGGACAGAAACACTGAAGCTTGCTTT.

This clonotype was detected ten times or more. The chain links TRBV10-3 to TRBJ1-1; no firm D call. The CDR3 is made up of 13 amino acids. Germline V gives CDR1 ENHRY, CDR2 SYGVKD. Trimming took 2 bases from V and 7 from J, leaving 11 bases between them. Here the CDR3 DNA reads TGTGCCATCAGTGAGAGGTACGCCTATGAAGCTTTCTTT. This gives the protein CAISERYAYEAFF.

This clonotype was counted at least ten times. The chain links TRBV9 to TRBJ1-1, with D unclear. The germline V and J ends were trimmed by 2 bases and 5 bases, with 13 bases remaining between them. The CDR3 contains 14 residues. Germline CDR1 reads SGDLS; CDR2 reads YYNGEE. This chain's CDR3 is CASSVGTYGTEAFF. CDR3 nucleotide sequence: TGTGCCAGCAGCGTCGGCACGTATGGGACTGAAGCTTTCTTT.

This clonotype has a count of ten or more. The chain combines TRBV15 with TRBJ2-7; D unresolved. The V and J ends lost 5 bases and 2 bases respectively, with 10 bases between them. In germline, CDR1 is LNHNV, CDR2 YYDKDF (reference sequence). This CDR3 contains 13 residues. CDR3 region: CATSPPSTYEQYF. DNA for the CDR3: TGTGCCACCAGCCCCCCGTCCACCTACGAGCAGTACTTC.

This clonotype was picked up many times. The CDR3 protein is CASRPPTRATEAFF. The CDR3, as DNA: TGTGCCAGCAGGCCCCCGACACGGGCCACTGAAGCTTTCTTT. The chain employs TRBV6-1 and TRBJ1-1; D is unclear. CDR3 size: 14 residues. Germline-derived CDR1 and CDR2 are MNHNS and SASEGT. Between the trimmed V and J ends, which lost 6 bases and 4 bases, there was a span of 15 bases.

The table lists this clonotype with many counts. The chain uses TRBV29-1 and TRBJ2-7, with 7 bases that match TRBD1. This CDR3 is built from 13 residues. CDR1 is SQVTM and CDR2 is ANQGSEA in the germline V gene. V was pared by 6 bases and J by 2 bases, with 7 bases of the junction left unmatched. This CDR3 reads CSVGTALAYEQYF. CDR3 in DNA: TGCAGCGTCGGGACAGCTTTAGCCTACGAGCAGTACTTC.

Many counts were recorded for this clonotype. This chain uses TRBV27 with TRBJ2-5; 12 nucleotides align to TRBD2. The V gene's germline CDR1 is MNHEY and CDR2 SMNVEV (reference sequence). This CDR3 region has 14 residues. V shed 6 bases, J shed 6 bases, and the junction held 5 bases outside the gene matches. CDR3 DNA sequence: TGTGCCAGCAGCCCGGGACTAGCGGGTCAGACCCAGTACTTC. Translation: CASSPGLAGQTQYF.

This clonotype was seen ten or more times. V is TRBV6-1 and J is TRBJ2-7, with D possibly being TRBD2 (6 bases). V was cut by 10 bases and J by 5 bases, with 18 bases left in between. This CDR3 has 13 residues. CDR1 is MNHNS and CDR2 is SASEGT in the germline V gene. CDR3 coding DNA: TGTGCCATAAGTGCGGGACTTCTAAACGAGCAGTACTTC. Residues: CAISAGLLNEQYF.

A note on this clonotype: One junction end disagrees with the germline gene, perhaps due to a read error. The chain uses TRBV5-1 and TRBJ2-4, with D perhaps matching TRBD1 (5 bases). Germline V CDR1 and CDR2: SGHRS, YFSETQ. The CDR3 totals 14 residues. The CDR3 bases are TGCGCCAGCAACGTGGGGCAGGGTAGAAACATTAAGTACTTC. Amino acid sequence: CASNVGQGRNIKYF.

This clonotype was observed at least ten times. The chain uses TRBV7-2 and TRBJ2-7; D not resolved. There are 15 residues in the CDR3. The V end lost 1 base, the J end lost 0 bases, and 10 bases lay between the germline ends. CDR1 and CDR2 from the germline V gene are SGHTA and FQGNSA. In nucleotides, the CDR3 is TGTGCCAGCAGCTTAGAAGTGACCTTCTCCTACGAGCAGTACTTC. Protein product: CASSLEVTFSYEQYF.

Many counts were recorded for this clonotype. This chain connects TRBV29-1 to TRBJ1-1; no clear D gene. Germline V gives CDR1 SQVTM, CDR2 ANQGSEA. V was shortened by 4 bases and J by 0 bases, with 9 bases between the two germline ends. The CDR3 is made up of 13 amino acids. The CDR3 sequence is CSVAWDLNTEAFF. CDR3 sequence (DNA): TGCAGCGTTGCATGGGATTTGAACACTGAAGCTTTCTTT.

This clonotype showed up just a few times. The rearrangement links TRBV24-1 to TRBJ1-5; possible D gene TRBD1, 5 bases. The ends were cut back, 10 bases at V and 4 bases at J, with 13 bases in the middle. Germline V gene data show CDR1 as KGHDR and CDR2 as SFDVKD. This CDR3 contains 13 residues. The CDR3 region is CATAVGPNQPQHF. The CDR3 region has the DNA TGTGCCACTGCTGTGGGGCCTAATCAGCCCCAGCATTTT.

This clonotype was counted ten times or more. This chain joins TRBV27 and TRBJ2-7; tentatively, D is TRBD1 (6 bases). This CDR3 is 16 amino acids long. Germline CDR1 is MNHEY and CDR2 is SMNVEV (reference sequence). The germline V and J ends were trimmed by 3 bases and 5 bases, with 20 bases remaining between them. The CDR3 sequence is CASSFLPQQGRHEQYF. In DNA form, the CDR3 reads TGTGCCAGCAGTTTCTTGCCCCAACAGGGTCGCCACGAGCAGTACTTC.

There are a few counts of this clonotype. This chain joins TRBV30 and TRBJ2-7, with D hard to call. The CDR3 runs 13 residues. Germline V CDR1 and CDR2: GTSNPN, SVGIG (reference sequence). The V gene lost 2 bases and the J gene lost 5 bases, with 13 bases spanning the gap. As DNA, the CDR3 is TGTGCCTGGAGTTGGACCCAGGTAGACGAGCAGTACTTC. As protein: CAWSWTQVDEQYF.